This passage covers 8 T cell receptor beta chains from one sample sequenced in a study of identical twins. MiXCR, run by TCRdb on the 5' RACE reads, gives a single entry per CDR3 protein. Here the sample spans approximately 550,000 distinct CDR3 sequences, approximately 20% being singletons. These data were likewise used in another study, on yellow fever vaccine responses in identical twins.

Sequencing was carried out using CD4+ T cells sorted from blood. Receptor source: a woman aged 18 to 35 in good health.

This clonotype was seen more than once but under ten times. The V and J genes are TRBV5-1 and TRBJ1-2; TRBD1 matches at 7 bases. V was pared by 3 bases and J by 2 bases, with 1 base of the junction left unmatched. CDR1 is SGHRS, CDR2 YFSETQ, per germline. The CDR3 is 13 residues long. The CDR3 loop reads CASSWTGNYGYTF. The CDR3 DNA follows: TGCGCCAGCAGCTGGACAGGAAACTATGGCTACACCTTC.

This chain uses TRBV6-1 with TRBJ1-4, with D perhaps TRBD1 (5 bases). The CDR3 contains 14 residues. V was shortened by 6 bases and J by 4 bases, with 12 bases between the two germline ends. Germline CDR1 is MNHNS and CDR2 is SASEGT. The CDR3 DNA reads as TGTGCCAGCAGCCCGGGACGGCTTAATGAAAAACTGTTTTTT. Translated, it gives CASSPGRLNEKLFF.

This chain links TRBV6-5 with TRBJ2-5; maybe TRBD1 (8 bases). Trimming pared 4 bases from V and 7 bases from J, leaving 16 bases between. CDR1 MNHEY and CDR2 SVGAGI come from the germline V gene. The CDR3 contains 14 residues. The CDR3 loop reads CASSSGQGGGTQYF. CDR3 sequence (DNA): TGTGCCAGCAGTTCCGGACAGGGAGGGGGGACCCAGTACTTC.

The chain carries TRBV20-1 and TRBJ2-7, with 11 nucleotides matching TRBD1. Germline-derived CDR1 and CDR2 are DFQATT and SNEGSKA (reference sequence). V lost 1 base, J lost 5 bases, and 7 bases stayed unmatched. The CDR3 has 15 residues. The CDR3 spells CSARAEDRGLHEQYF. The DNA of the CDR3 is TGCAGTGCTAGAGCCGAGGACAGGGGGCTACACGAGCAGTACTTC.

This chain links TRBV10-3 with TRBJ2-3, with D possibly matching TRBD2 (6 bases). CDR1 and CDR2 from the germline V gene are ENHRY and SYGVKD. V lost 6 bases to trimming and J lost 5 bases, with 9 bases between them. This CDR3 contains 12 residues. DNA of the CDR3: TGTGCCATCAGGCGGGGAGTAGATACGCAGTATTTT. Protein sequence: CAIRRGVDTQYF.

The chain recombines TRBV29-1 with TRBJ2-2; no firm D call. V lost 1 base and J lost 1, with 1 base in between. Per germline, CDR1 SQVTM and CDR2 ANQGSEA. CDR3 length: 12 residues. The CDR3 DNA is TGCAGCGTTGAAGGGAACACCGGGGAGCTGTTTTTT. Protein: CSVEGNTGELFF.

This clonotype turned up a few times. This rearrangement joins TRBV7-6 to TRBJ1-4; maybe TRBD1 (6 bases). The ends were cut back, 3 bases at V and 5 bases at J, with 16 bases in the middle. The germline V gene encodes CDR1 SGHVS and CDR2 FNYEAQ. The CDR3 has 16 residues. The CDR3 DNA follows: TGTGCCAGCAGCTTCGCCACGGGGGCGGTGAATGAAAAACTGTTTTTT. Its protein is CASSFATGAVNEKLFF.

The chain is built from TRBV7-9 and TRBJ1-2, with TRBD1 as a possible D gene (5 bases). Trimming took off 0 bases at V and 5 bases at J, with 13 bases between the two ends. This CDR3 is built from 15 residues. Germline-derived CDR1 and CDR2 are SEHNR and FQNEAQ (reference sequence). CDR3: CASSLAGRRSYGYTF. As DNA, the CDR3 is TGTGCCAGCAGCTTAGCGGGACGCCGATCTTATGGCTACACCTTC.